These T cell receptor beta chains were read from a single sample in a study of tumor-infiltrating lymphocytes in localized non-small cell lung cancer. Only in-frame clones appear in the TCRdb table, and some are missing; sequencing was by immunoSEQ multiplex PCR. This sample has approximately 12,000 clones, with about 70% found just once. Sequencing used uninvolved lung tissue not adjacent to the tumor. These receptors were collected from a human donor with non-small cell lung cancer. Each CDR3 is given with its conserved first and last residue. Fields, in order: clone size, D gene, J gene, V gene, CDR3 protein, CDR3 DNA. A D gene is named only where the DNA matches it firmly. The size entry is marked missing in some rows and otherwise reads once, few, many or a size class.

clone_size: few
d_call: NA
j_call: TRBJ1-6
v_call: TRBV5-4
cdr3_aa: CASSLAGDSPLHF
cdr3_nt: TGTGCCAGCAGCTTGGCTGGGGACTCACCCCTCCACTTT

clone_size: NA
d_call: TRBD1
j_call: TRBJ1-5
v_call: TRBV7-9
cdr3_aa: CASSLMTGDQPQHF
cdr3_nt: TGTGCCAGCAGCTTAATGACAGGGGATCAGCCCCAGCATTTT

clone_size: NA
d_call: TRBD1
j_call: TRBJ2-2
v_call: TRBV29-1
cdr3_aa: CSAGDSYTGELFF
cdr3_nt: TGCAGCGCAGGGGACAGCTACACCGGGGAGCTGTTTTTT

clone_size: NA
d_call: NA
j_call: TRBJ1-3
v_call: TRBV29-1
cdr3_aa: CSGTAGLGGNTIYF
cdr3_nt: TGCAGCGGTACAGCAGGGTTGGGAGGAAACACCATATATTTT

clone_size: NA
d_call: NA
j_call: TRBJ2-7
v_call: TRBV6-1
cdr3_aa: CASTLTVSTYEQYF
cdr3_nt: TGTGCCAGCACTTTAACAGTGTCGACCTACGAGCAGTACTTC

clone_size: few
d_call: NA
j_call: TRBJ1-1
v_call: TRBV19
cdr3_aa: CASSIRGAGRPTAFF
cdr3_nt: TGTGCCAGTAGTATTAGGGGGGCCGGGCGACCCACGGCTTTCTTT

clone_size: few
d_call: NA
j_call: TRBJ1-1
v_call: TRBV4-3
cdr3_aa: CASSRTGNLNTEAFF
cdr3_nt: TGCGCCAGCAGCCGGACGGGGAACCTGAACACTGAAGCTTTCTTT

clone_size: few
d_call: NA
j_call: TRBJ2-6
v_call: TRBV6-5
cdr3_aa: CASRDGGANVLTF
cdr3_nt: TGTGCCAGCAGAGATGGAGGGGCCAACGTCCTGACTTTC

clone_size: NA
d_call: NA
j_call: TRBJ1-2
v_call: TRBV6-5
cdr3_aa: CASSYSGANYGYTF
cdr3_nt: TGTGCCAGCAGCTACAGTGGGGCTAACTATGGCTACACCTTC

clone_size: NA
d_call: NA
j_call: TRBJ2-6
v_call: TRBV7-2
cdr3_aa: CASSPLTTYSGANVLTF
cdr3_nt: TGTGCCAGCAGCCCGTTGACAACCTACTCTGGGGCCAACGTCCTGACTTTC

clone_size: NA
d_call: NA
j_call: TRBJ2-7
v_call: TRBV11-2
cdr3_aa: CASSLLVAYEQYF
cdr3_nt: TGTGCCAGCAGCTTGCTCGTGGCCTACGAGCAGTACTTC

clone_size: NA
d_call: NA
j_call: TRBJ2-2
v_call: TRBV5-1
cdr3_aa: CASSTRDQPAGELFF
cdr3_nt: TGCGCCAGCAGCACCCGGGACCAACCAGCCGGGGAGCTGTTTTTT

clone_size: few
d_call: TRBD1
j_call: TRBJ2-2
v_call: TRBV4-1
cdr3_aa: CASSQDGQGARYTGELFF
cdr3_nt: TGCGCCAGCAGCCAAGACGGACAGGGGGCGCGGTACACCGGGGAGCTGTTTTTT

clone_size: NA
d_call: NA
j_call: TRBJ1-1
v_call: TRBV7-8
cdr3_aa: CASSLGGVNEAFF
cdr3_nt: TGTGCCAGCAGCTTAGGAGGGGTGAATGAAGCTTTCTTT

clone_size: NA
d_call: NA
j_call: TRBJ1-2
v_call: TRBV7-2
cdr3_aa: CASSSYINYGYTF
cdr3_nt: TGTGCCAGCAGCTCCTATATTAACTATGGCTACACCTTC

clone_size: NA
d_call: NA
j_call: TRBJ2-7
v_call: TRBV27
cdr3_aa: CASSARAYSEQYF
cdr3_nt: TGTGCCAGCAGTGCCCGGGCCTATTCCGAGCAGTACTTC

clone_size: few
d_call: NA
j_call: TRBJ2-1
v_call: TRBV5-6
cdr3_aa: CASSFYNEQFF
cdr3_nt: TGTGCCAGCAGCTTTTACAATGAGCAGTTCTTC

clone_size: NA
d_call: NA
j_call: TRBJ2-4
v_call: TRBV13
cdr3_aa: CASSYYPAGDAENIQYF
cdr3_nt: TGTGCCAGCAGCTATTACCCCGCAGGGGACGCAGAAAACATTCAGTACTTC

clone_size: few
d_call: TRBD2
j_call: TRBJ2-7
v_call: TRBV29-1
cdr3_aa: CSVEGERGVTYEQYF
cdr3_nt: TGCAGCGTTGAAGGCGAGCGGGGGGTTACCTACGAGCAGTACTTC

clone_size: NA
d_call: NA
j_call: TRBJ2-2
v_call: TRBV5-1
cdr3_aa: CASSVSGEFTGELFF
cdr3_nt: TGCGCCAGCAGCGTATCCGGGGAGTTCACCGGGGAGCTGTTTTTT

clone_size: NA
d_call: NA
j_call: TRBJ1-1
v_call: TRBV19
cdr3_aa: CASSRVMNTEAFF
cdr3_nt: TGTGCCAGTAGCCGGGTTATGAACACTGAAGCTTTCTTT

clone_size: few
d_call: NA
j_call: TRBJ2-5
v_call: TRBV29-1
cdr3_aa: CSASLGAGHISETQYF
cdr3_nt: TGCAGCGCCTCGCTGGGAGCGGGACATATATCAGAGACCCAGTACTTC

clone_size: few
d_call: TRBD2
j_call: TRBJ2-3
v_call: TRBV28
cdr3_aa: CASMFEAGGGTDTQYF
cdr3_nt: TGTGCCAGCATGTTTGAGGCGGGAGGAGGCACAGATACGCAGTATTTT

clone_size: few
d_call: NA
j_call: TRBJ1-2
v_call: TRBV13
cdr3_aa: CASTRGRAVYGYTF
cdr3_nt: TGTGCCAGCACCCGAGGCAGGGCGGTCTATGGCTACACCTTC

clone_size: few
d_call: NA
j_call: TRBJ2-3
v_call: TRBV2
cdr3_aa: CASSGGQRNTDTQYF
cdr3_nt: TGTGCCAGCAGTGGAGGGCAGCGTAACACAGATACGCAGTATTTT

clone_size: NA
d_call: NA
j_call: TRBJ2-7
v_call: TRBV7-2
cdr3_aa: CASSLTLAPPGYEQYF
cdr3_nt: TGTGCCAGCAGCTTAACTCTCGCCCCTCCGGGCTACGAGCAGTACTTC

clone_size: NA
d_call: NA
j_call: TRBJ2-7
v_call: TRBV7-2
cdr3_aa: CASSLAGTFLSYEQYF
cdr3_nt: TGTGCCAGCAGCTTAGCCGGGACTTTCCTCTCCTACGAGCAGTACTTC

clone_size: NA
d_call: TRBD1
j_call: TRBJ1-3
v_call: TRBV4-3
cdr3_aa: CASSHSPGQGAGNTIYF
cdr3_nt: TGCGCCAGCAGCCATTCTCCGGGACAGGGGGCTGGAAACACCATATATTTT

clone_size: few
d_call: NA
j_call: TRBJ2-2
v_call: TRBV9
cdr3_aa: CASSPTLATGELFF
cdr3_nt: TGTGCCAGCAGCCCTACTTTGGCCACCGGGGAGCTGTTTTTT

clone_size: NA
d_call: TRBD1
j_call: TRBJ1-2
v_call: TRBV6-5
cdr3_aa: CASSRGSNYGYTF
cdr3_nt: TGTGCCAGCAGCAGGGGGTCTAACTATGGCTACACCTTC

clone_size: few
d_call: NA
j_call: TRBJ1-1
v_call: TRBV7-9
cdr3_aa: CASSLGPGGGSYTEAFF
cdr3_nt: TGTGCCAGCAGCTTAGGCCCCGGGGGGGGCTCTTACACTGAAGCTTTCTTT

clone_size: NA
d_call: NA
j_call: TRBJ2-7
v_call: TRBV2
cdr3_aa: CASSLNRGSYEQYF
cdr3_nt: TGTGCCAGCAGCTTAAATCGGGGGTCCTACGAGCAGTACTTC

clone_size: NA
d_call: TRBD2
j_call: TRBJ2-1
v_call: TRBV2
cdr3_aa: CASSGLAGVGEQFF
cdr3_nt: TGTGCCAGCAGTGGACTAGCGGGAGTGGGGGAGCAGTTCTTC

clone_size: NA
d_call: TRBD1
j_call: TRBJ2-7
v_call: TRBV27
cdr3_aa: CASSPSTGVYYEQYF
cdr3_nt: TGTGCCAGCAGTCCCAGTACAGGGGTTTACTACGAGCAGTACTTC

clone_size: NA
d_call: NA
j_call: TRBJ1-6
v_call: TRBV11-3
cdr3_aa: CASSLDRGDCNSPLHF
cdr3_nt: TGTGCCAGCAGCTTAGATCGGGGGGATTGTAATTCACCCCTCCACTTT

clone_size: NA
d_call: NA
j_call: TRBJ1-3
v_call: TRBV5-1
cdr3_aa: CASSLGLRMSSGNTIYF
cdr3_nt: TGCGCCAGCAGCTTGGGTTTGAGGATGAGCTCTGGAAACACCATATATTTT